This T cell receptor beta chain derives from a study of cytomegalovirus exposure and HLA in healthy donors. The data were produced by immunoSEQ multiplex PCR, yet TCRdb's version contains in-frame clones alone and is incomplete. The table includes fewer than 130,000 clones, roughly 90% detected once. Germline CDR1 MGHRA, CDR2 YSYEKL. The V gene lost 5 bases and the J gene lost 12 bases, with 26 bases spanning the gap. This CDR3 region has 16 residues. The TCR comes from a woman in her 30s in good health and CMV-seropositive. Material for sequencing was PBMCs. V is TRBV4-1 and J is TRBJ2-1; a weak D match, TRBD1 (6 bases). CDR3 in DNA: TGCGCCAGCAGCTCGGACAGTAGTCTTCTTGGGGGTTGGCAGTTCTTC. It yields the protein CASSSDSSLLGGWQFF.